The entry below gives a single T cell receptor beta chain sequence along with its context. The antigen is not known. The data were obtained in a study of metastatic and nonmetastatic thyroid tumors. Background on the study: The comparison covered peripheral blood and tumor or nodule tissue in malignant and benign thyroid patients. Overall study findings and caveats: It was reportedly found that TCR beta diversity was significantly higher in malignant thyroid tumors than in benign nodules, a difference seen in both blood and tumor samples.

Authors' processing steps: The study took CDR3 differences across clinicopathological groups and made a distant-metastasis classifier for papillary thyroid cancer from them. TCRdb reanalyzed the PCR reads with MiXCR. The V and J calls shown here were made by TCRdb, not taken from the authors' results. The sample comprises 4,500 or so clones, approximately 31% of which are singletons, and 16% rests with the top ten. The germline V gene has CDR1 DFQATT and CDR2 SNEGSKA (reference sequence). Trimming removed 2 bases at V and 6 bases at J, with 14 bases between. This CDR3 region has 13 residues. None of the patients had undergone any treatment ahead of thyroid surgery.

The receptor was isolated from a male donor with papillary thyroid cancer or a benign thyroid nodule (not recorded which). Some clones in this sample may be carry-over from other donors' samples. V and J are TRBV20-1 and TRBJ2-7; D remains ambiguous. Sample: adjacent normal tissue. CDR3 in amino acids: CSARRTGFPEQYF. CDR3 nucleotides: TGCAGTGCTAGAAGGACCGGGTTCCCCGAGCAGTACTTC.